The present T cell receptor (beta chain) was sequenced within a study of liver allograft versus peripheral blood T cells. Across the study: Comparing T cell receptor repertoires in transplanted livers with those in recipients' peripheral blood was part of the design. Findings and limits, study-wide: Repertoires of T cell receptors that resided inside liver allografts reportedly differed from those in peripheral blood.

As concerns this clonotype: The antigen is unknown.

TCRdb analysed the reads with MiXCR anew, one entry per CDR3 protein. The sample holds fewer than 11,000 distinct CDR3 sequences, about 18% seen once. This TCR came from a human patient who had a liver transplant. Some T cells may be the graft donor's.

CDR3: CASSELVSLVQYF. CDR3 DNA sequence: TGTGCCAGCAGTGAATTAGTCAGTTTGGTGCAGTACTTC. The chain is built from TRBV25-1 and TRBJ2-7; no reliable D call. Per germline, CDR1 MGHDK and CDR2 SYGVNS. Trimming shortened V by 1 base and J by 9 bases, and 13 bases separated the two germline ends. This CDR3 has 13 residues.